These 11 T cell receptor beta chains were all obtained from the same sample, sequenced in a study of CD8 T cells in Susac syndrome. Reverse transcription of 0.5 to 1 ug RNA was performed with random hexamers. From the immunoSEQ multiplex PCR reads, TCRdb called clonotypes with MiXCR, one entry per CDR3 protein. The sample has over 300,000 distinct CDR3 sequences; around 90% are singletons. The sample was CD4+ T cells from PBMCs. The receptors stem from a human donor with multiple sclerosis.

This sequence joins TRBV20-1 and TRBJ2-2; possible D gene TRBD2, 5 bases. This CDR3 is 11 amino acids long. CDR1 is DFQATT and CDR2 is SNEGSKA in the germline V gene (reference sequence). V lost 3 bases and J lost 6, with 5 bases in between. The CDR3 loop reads CSASGAGELFF. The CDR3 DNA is TGCAGTGCTAGCGGGGCCGGGGAGCTGTTTTTT.

The DNA of the CDR3 is TGCAGTGCCCCGGGACAGGGCGTTTGGACCGGGGAGCTGTTTTTT. Protein sequence: CSAPGQGVWTGELFF. The chain has TRBV20-1 and TRBJ2-2; 9 nucleotides line up with TRBD1. V was pared by 6 bases and J by 5 bases, with 10 bases of the junction left unmatched. Germline assignment: CDR1 DFQATT and CDR2 SNEGSKA (reference sequence). The CDR3 totals 15 residues.

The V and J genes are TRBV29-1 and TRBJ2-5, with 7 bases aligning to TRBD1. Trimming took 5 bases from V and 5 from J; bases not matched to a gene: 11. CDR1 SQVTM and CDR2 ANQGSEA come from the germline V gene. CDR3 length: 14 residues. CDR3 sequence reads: CSVTGRGRRETQYF. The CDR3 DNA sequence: TGCAGCGTTACTGGTAGGGGGCGGCGGGAGACCCAGTACTTC.

CDR3 in DNA: TGCAGTGCTAGGCGTCCAAACTACGAGCAGTACTTC. Residues: CSARRPNYEQYF. This chain joins TRBV20-1 and TRBJ2-7; D is unresolved. Trimming cost V 3 bases and J 3 bases, with 9 bases left between them. The germline V gene has CDR1 DFQATT and CDR2 SNEGSKA (reference sequence). This CDR3 comprises 12 residues.

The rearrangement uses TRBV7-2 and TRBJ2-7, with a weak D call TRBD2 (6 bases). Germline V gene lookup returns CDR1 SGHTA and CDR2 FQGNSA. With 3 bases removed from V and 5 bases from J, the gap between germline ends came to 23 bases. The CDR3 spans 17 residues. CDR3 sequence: CASSFPGTRPWMNEQYF. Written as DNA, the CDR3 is TGTGCCAGCAGCTTCCCCGGGACTCGGCCCTGGATGAACGAGCAGTACTTC.

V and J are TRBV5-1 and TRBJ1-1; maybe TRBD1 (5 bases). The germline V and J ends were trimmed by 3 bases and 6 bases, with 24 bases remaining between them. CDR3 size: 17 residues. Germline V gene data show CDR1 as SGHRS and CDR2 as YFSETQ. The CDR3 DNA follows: TGCGCCAGCAGCTCGATGCCCCGTGGGGCTACTAACGCTGAAGCTTTCTTT. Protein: CASSSMPRGATNAEAFF. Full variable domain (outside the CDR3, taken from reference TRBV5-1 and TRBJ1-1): KAGVTQTPRYLIKTRGQQVTLSCSPISGHRSVSWYQQTPGQGLQFLFEYFSETQRNKGNFPGRFSGRQFSNSRSEMNVSTLELGDSALYLCASSSMPRGATNAEAFFGQGTRLTVV.

The CDR3: CASSETGAFNQPQHF. Written as DNA, the CDR3 is TGTGCCAGCAGTGAGACAGGGGCTTTCAATCAGCCCCAGCATTTT. The chain employs TRBV6-1 and TRBJ1-5, with 8 nucleotides matching TRBD1. Germline V lookup: CDR1 MNHNS, CDR2 SASEGT. This CDR3 is built from 15 residues. V lost 3 bases, J lost 3 bases, and 4 bases stayed unmatched.

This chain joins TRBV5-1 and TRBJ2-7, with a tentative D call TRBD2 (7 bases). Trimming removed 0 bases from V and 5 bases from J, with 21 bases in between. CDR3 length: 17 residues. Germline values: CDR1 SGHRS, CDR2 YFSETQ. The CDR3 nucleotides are TGCGCCAGCAGCTTGGGTCGTCGCGGGGGCTCTACGGACGAGCAGTACTTC. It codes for CASSLGRRGGSTDEQYF.

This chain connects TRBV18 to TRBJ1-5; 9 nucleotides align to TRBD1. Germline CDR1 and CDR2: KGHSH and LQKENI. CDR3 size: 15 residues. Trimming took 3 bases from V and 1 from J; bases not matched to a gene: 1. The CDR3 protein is CASSPGQGSNQPQHF. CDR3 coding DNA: TGTGCCAGCTCACCCGGACAGGGGAGCAATCAGCCCCAGCATTTT.

CDR3 residues: CASSVNNQPQHF. The CDR3 coding sequence is TGTGCCAGCAGTGTGAACAATCAGCCCCAGCATTTT. The chain employs TRBV12-3 or TRBV12-4 and TRBJ1-5; the D is unclear. This CDR3 spans 12 amino acids. The V end lost 5 bases, the J end lost 3 bases, and 5 bases lay between the germline ends.

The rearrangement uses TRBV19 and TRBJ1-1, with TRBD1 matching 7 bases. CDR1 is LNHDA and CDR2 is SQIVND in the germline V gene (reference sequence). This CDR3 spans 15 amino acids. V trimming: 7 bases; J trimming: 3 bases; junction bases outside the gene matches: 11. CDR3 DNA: TGTGCCAGTATGCACACGACAGGGTTTGACACTGAAGCTTTCTTT. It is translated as CASMHTTGFDTEAFF.